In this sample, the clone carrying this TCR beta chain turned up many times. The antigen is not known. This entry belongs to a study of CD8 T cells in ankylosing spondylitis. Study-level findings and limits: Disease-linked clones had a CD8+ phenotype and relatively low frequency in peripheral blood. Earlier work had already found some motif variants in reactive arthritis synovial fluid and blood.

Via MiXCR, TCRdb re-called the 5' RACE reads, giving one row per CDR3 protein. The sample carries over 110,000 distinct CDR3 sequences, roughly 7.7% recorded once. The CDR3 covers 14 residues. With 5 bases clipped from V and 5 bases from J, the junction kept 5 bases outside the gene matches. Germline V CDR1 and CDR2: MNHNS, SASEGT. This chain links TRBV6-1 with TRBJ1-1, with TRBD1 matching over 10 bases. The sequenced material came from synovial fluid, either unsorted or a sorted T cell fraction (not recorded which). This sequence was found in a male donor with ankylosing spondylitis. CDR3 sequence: CASSPTGGLTEAFF. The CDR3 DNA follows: TGTGCCAGCAGTCCGACAGGGGGCTTGACTGAAGCTTTCTTT.